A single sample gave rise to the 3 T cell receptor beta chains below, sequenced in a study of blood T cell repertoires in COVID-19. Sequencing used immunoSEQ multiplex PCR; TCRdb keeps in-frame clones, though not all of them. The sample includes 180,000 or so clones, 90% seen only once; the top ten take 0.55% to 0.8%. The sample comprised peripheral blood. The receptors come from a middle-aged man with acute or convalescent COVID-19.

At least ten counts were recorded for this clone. CDR3: CASSRPGAYEQYV. DNA for the CDR3: TGTGCCAGCAGCCGACCGGGGGCCTACGAGCAGTACGTC. J is TRBJ2-7 and V is TRBV6-6, with D tentatively TRBD2 (6 bases). Germline V gene data show CDR1 as MNHNY and CDR2 as SVGAGI (reference sequence). The ends were cut back, 6 bases at V and 2 bases at J, with 11 bases in the middle. The CDR3 has 13 residues.

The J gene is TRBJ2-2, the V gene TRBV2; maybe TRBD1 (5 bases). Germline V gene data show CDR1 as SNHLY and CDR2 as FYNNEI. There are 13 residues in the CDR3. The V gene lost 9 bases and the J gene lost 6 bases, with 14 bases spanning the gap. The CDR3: CASKRGYAGELFF. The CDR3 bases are TGTGCCAGTAAAAGGGGTTACGCCGGGGAGCTGTTTTTT.

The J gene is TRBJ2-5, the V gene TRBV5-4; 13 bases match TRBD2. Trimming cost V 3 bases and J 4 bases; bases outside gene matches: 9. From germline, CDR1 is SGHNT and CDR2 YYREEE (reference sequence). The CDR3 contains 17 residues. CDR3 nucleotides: TGTGCCAGCAGCTCCCGGACTAGCGGGAGTCGAGGAGAGACCCAGTACTTC. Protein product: CASSSRTSGSRGETQYF. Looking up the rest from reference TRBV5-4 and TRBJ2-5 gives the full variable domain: ETGVTQSPTHLIKTRGQQVTLRCSSQSGHNTVSWYQQALGQGPQFIFQYYREEENGRGNFPPRFSGLQFPNYSSELNVNALELDDSALYLCASSSRTSGSRGETQYFGPGTRLLVL.